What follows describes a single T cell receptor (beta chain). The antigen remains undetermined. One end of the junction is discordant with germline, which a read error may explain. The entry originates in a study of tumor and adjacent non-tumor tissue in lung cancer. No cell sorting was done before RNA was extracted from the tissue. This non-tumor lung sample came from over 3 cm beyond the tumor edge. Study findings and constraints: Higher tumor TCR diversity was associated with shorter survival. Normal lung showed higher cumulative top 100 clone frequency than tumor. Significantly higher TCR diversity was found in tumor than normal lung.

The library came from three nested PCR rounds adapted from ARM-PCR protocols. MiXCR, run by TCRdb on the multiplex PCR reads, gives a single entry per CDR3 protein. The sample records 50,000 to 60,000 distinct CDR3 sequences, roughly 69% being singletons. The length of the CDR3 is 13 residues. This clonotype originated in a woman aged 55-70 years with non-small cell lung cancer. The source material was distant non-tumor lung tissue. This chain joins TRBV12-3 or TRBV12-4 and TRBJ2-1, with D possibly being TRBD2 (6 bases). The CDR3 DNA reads TGTGCCAGCAGTTGGGGGGTCTCTAATGGGCAGTTCTTC. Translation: CASSWGVSNGQFF.